Below, 2 T cell receptor beta chains from the same sample are listed, as sequenced in a study of CD8 T cells in Susac syndrome. An amount of RNA that ranged from about 0.45 to 1 ug was reverse transcribed with random hexamers. Each CDR3 protein is one row after TCRdb ran MiXCR on the immunoSEQ multiplex PCR reads. The data show approximately 150,000 distinct CDR3 sequences, with around 96% seen just once and over 0.1% held by the top ten. Sequencing was done on a sample of CD4+ T cells from PBMCs. The receptors here all came from a human donor with multiple sclerosis.

CDR3 DNA sequence: TGCAGTGCTGAGACAAGTGAAAAACTGTTTTTT. It translates to CSAETSEKLFF. The chain is built from TRBV20-1 and TRBJ1-4; no clear D gene. This CDR3 has 11 amino acids. Trimming cost V 5 bases and J 7 bases, with 8 bases left between them. Germline CDR1 reads DFQATT; CDR2 reads SNEGSKA (reference sequence).

The J gene is TRBJ2-7, the V gene TRBV18, with 8 nucleotides matching TRBD2. The germline V gene has CDR1 KGHSH and CDR2 LQKENI. CDR3 size: 15 residues. V lost 0 bases and J lost 2; bases outside the gene matches: 3. For the CDR3, the DNA is TGTGCCAGCTCACCACCTGCGGGGGGACCCTACGAGCAGTACTTC. Translating gives CASSPPAGGPYEQYF.